The 21 T cell receptor beta chains given below trace back to one sample, sequenced in a study of cytomegalovirus exposure and HLA in healthy donors. 13 Jbeta primers and 60 Vbeta primers were used for the PCR. The table came from immunoSEQ multiplex PCR; TCRdb's copy has only in-frame clones and leaves some out. The sample includes some 110,000 clones, 78% of them seen just once. Sample: PBMCs. The receptors stem from a man aged 25 to 40 in good health and CMV-seronegative.

The V call is TRBV10-2, the J call TRBJ2-2, with 7 nucleotides matching TRBD2. Germline lookup yields CDR1 WSHSY and CDR2 SAAADI. This CDR3 is 17 amino acids long. V was pared by 7 bases and J by 4 bases, with 15 bases of the junction left unmatched. CDR3 nucleotides: TGCGCCAGCATTGAAGTTGGAGTAGCGGGTCCCACCGGGGAGCTGTTTTTT. The encoded protein is CASIEVGVAGPTGELFF.

This rearrangement joins TRBV5-6 to TRBJ2-7; 9 bases are shared with TRBD2. The J segment lost 5 bases and the V segment lost 4 bases, leaving 16 bases of the junction unmatched. The CDR3 sequence is 17 residues long. Germline V gives CDR1 SGHDT, CDR2 YYEEEE. The CDR3 protein is CASSERASGAVFDEQYF. DNA of the CDR3: TGTGCCAGCAGCGAGAGGGCTAGCGGGGCGGTATTCGACGAGCAGTACTTC.

The V and J genes are TRBV2 and TRBJ2-1; D unresolved. This CDR3 spans 14 amino acids. V was shortened by 7 bases and J by 7 bases, with 17 bases between the two germline ends. The germline V gene has CDR1 SNHLY and CDR2 FYNNEI. CDR3 nucleotide sequence: TGTGCCAGCATTTCCAACTCCTTTCCGAATGAGCAGTTCTTC. This encodes CASISNSFPNEQFF.

This rearrangement joins TRBV7-2 to TRBJ1-5, with D unresolved. V was shortened by 4 bases and J by 4 bases, with 11 bases between the two germline ends. Germline V gene sequence: CDR1 SGHTA, CDR2 FQGNSA. The CDR3 spans 14 residues. CDR3 loop: CASSYQVENQPQHF. CDR3 DNA sequence: TGTGCCAGCAGCTACCAGGTCGAGAATCAGCCCCAGCATTTT.

The chain joins TRBV2 to TRBJ2-7; TRBD2 aligns across 8 bases. With 7 bases clipped from V and 9 bases from J, the junction kept 8 bases outside the gene matches. Germline CDR1 reads SNHLY; CDR2 reads FYNNEI. The CDR3 is 12 amino acids. The CDR3 sequence is CASKGSGIRQYF. The DNA for the CDR3 is TGTGCCAGCAAAGGTAGCGGGATTAGGCAGTACTTC.

V is TRBV2 and J is TRBJ2-5; a weak D match, TRBD1 (6 bases). The CDR3 spans 14 residues. Deletions cut 2 bases from V and 6 bases from J, with 13 bases between. CDR1 SNHLY and CDR2 FYNNEI come from the germline V gene. CDR3 residues: CASSEQAGVKTQYF. CDR3 DNA: TGTGCCAGCAGTGAACAAGCAGGGGTAAAGACCCAGTACTTC.

The CDR3 DNA is TGTGCCAGCAGCGCCGGGACTAGCTGGTACGAGCAGTACTTC. Translated, it gives CASSAGTSWYEQYF. The chain is built from TRBV9 and TRBJ2-7; TRBD2 agrees at 9 bases. The CDR3 totals 14 residues. The trim removed 3 bases at V and 4 bases at J, leaving 5 bases unmatched. CDR1 is SGDLS, CDR2 YYNGEE, per germline.

This clone was seen just once. V usage is TRBV6-1 and J usage is TRBJ1-2; no firm D call. The V end was cut by 5 bases, the J end by 4 bases, with 14 bases between. In germline, CDR1 is MNHNS, CDR2 SASEGT. The CDR3 is 14 amino acids. The CDR3: CASSPGAGGYGYTF. As DNA, the CDR3 is TGTGCCAGCAGTCCCGGCGCTGGCGGCTATGGCTACACCTTC.

This chain joins TRBV7-6 and TRBJ2-3; 14 bases line up with TRBD2. Germline loops: CDR1 SGHVS, CDR2 FNYEAQ. CDR3 length equals 19 residues. V was pared by 5 bases and J by 1 base, with 11 bases of the junction left unmatched. CDR3 protein: CASSQRGTSGRSGTDTQYF. The CDR3 DNA follows: TGTGCCAGCAGCCAAAGAGGGACTAGCGGGAGAAGCGGCACAGATACGCAGTATTTT.

V gene TRBV6-6 combines with J gene TRBJ1-1; unclear D gene. Germline CDR1 and CDR2: MNHNY and SVGAGI (reference sequence). The V and J ends lost 2 bases and 0 bases respectively, with 10 bases between them. The CDR3 length is 15 residues. Written as DNA, the CDR3 is TGTGCCAGCAGTTACGTTTTAGAGATGAACACTGAAGCTTTCTTT. Translating gives CASSYVLEMNTEAFF.

A few counts support this clone. The chain employs TRBV13 and TRBJ2-1, with 9 bases fitting TRBD2. The germline gives CDR1 PRHDT, CDR2 FYEKMQ (reference sequence). This CDR3 has 14 amino acids. Trimming at V came to 5 bases and at J to 10 bases, leaving 9 bases not matched to a gene. In nucleotides, the CDR3 is TGTGCCAGCAGCCTTGGGACTAGCCCCAGGGAGCAGTTCTTC. Amino acids: CASSLGTSPREQFF.

The rearrangement links TRBV28 to TRBJ1-1; 9 nucleotides line up with TRBD1. V shed 5 bases and J 3 bases; nucleotides not matched to a gene: 7. CDR3 length: 15 amino acids. Germline CDR1 is MDHEN and CDR2 is SYDVKM. The CDR3 sequence is CASSDGQGSYTEAFF. As DNA, the CDR3 is TGTGCCAGCAGTGACGGACAGGGGAGCTACACTGAAGCTTTCTTT.

This clone was counted a single time. The chain recombines TRBV9 with TRBJ1-2; 9 nucleotides align to TRBD1. Unmatched junction bases numbered 5, after V lost 2 bases and J lost 6 bases. The CDR3 sequence is 14 residues long. Germline CDR1 reads SGDLS; CDR2 reads YYNGEE. CDR3 residues: CASSVKNRGHGYTF. CDR3 bases: TGTGCCAGCAGCGTTAAAAACAGGGGGCATGGCTACACCTTC.

The chain carries TRBV28 and TRBJ2-7; 7 bases map to TRBD1. Germline CDR1 MDHEN, CDR2 SYDVKM. The CDR3 has 15 residues. The J segment lost 4 bases and the V segment lost 4 bases, leaving 10 bases of the junction unmatched. CDR3 nucleotide sequence: TGTGCCAGCAGTTCTCAATACAGGGGTGGGTACGAGCAGTACTTC. Its protein product is CASSSQYRGGYEQYF.

The V and J genes are TRBV11-2 and TRBJ1-3, with D perhaps TRBD1 (6 bases). Trimming took 4 bases from V and 0 from J, leaving 19 bases between them. This CDR3 contains 18 residues. Germline-derived CDR1 and CDR2 are SGHAT and FQNNGV. In DNA, the CDR3 is TGTGCCAGCAGCTCATACCACGTCGGACAGAGCTCTGGAAACACCATATATTTT. Residues: CASSSYHVGQSSGNTIYF. Full variable domain (remainder filled in from reference TRBV11-2 and TRBJ1-3): EAGVAQSPRYKIIEKRQSVAFWCNPISGHATLYWYQQILGQGPKLLIQFQNNGVVDDSQLPKDRFSAERLKGVDSTLKIQPAKLEDSAVYLCASSSYHVGQSSGNTIYFGEGSWLTVV.

The CDR3 DNA follows: TGCGCCAGCAGCCAAGATCAGGGGACTGGAAACACCATATATTTT. Translated, it gives CASSQDQGTGNTIYF. The V gene is TRBV4-1, the J gene TRBJ1-3; the D gene is possibly TRBD1 (6 bases). From germline, CDR1 is MGHRA and CDR2 YSYEKL. The CDR3 is 15 residues long. Trimming left V 0 bases short and J 2 bases short, with 8 bases between.

V usage is TRBV19 and J usage is TRBJ1-1; TRBD1 is a possible D gene (6 bases). This CDR3 contains 13 residues. Trimming removed 6 bases from V and 1 base from J, with 9 bases in between. CDR1 is LNHDA, CDR2 SQIVND, per germline (reference sequence). CDR3 amino acids: CASSTGKNTEAFF. In DNA, the CDR3 is TGTGCCAGTAGCACAGGGAAGAACACTGAAGCTTTCTTT. Supplemented by reference TRBV19 and TRBJ1-1, the full variable domain reads DGGITQSPKYLFRKEGQNVTLSCEQNLNHDAMYWYRQDPGQGLRLIYYSQIVNDFQKGDIAEGYSVSREKKESFPLTVTSAQKNPTAFYLCASSTGKNTEAFFGQGTRLTVV.

This clone has a handful of counts. At one end the junction does not follow the germline gene, possibly because of a read error. The CDR3, as DNA: TGTGCCAGCAGTTACTCCTCGGGACAGGGGAGGCTCCAAGGATTCTTC. Translating it yields CASSYSSGQGRLQGFF. The chain is built from TRBV6-6 and TRBJ2-7; 10 nucleotides match TRBD1. The V gene's germline CDR1 is MNHNY and CDR2 SVGAGI (reference sequence). The CDR3 loop spans 16 amino acids.

The gene calls are TRBV2 and TRBJ1-5, with 8 positions matching TRBD1. CDR3 length: 15 residues. V gave up 5 bases and J gave up 6 bases; unmatched junction bases: 9. Germline V gene data show CDR1 as SNHLY and CDR2 as FYNNEI. The CDR3 protein is CASSLTGGKGQPQHF. The DNA of the CDR3 is TGTGCCAGCAGTTTAACAGGGGGAAAGGGTCAGCCCCAGCATTTT.

Here the CDR3 DNA reads TGTGCCAGCACCATCAGGGGTACCGGGGAGCTGTTTTTT. Protein product: CASTIRGTGELFF. The gene calls are TRBV6-5 and TRBJ2-2; D possibly corresponds to TRBD1 (6 bases). CDR3 length equals 13 residues. Germline CDR1 is MNHEY and CDR2 is SVGAGI. Deletions cut 7 bases from V and 5 bases from J, with 11 bases between.

The chain combines TRBV6-6 with TRBJ1-1; D is uncertain. V was shortened by 7 bases and J by 4 bases, with 19 bases between the two germline ends. This CDR3 is 15 amino acids long. Per germline, CDR1 MNHNY and CDR2 SVGAGI (reference sequence). CDR3: CASTQGPLSGTEAFF. In DNA form, the CDR3 reads TGTGCCAGCACCCAAGGCCCTCTCTCGGGCACTGAAGCTTTCTTT.